Listed here are 3 T cell receptor beta chains from one sample, sequenced in a study of technical replicates of blood from several donors. Profiling relied on immunoSEQ multiplex PCR, and the TCRdb table lists in-frame clones only, not all of them. The sample yields about 62,000 clones, roughly 91% seen once. Sequenced sample: PBMCs. These receptors came from a human donor in good health. Some clones in this sample may be carry-over from other donors' samples.

This sequence joins TRBV6-5 and TRBJ2-7; possibly TRBD1 for D (6 bases). V was trimmed by 0 bases and J by 5 bases, leaving 14 bases between them. CDR3 size: 15 residues. The V gene's germline CDR1 is MNHEY and CDR2 SVGAGI. The CDR3 DNA follows: TGTGCCAGCAGTTACTCGAGTAGCAGGGGAGACGAGCAGTACTTC. It specifies CASSYSSSRGDEQYF.

The count of this clone is one. The V call is TRBV7-8, the J call TRBJ1-1, with 9 bases fitting TRBD1. Germline V lookup: CDR1 SGHVS, CDR2 FQNEAQ. This CDR3 has 13 amino acids. V gave up 8 bases and J gave up 4 bases; unmatched junction bases: 5. In DNA form, the CDR3 reads TGTGCCAGCCGCGGACAGGGGTCCACTGAAGCTTTCTTT. It encodes CASRGQGSTEAFF.

The rearrangement uses TRBV5-6 and TRBJ1-5; 11 nucleotides match TRBD1. The CDR3 has 15 amino acids. Germline lookup yields CDR1 SGHDT and CDR2 YYEEEE. V lost 2 bases to trimming and J lost 7 bases; unmatched junction nucleotides: 5. CDR3 in DNA: TGTGCCAGCAGCTTTAGGACAGGGGGCGGGCAGCCCCAGCATTTT. This translates into CASSFRTGGGQPQHF.